The sequence of this TCR beta chain was determined in a study of OX40 agonist ivuxolimab in advanced cancers. TCRdb keeps only in-frame clones here, not all; method: immunoSEQ multiplex PCR. The sample carries 42,000 or so clones, roughly 80% recorded once. About this clone: Its target is unknown.

Overall study findings and caveats: CD4+ and CD8+ T cells in blood underwent clonal expansion by week 6 at 0.1 to 3.0 mg/kg.

The CDR3 has 12 amino acids. Germline values: CDR1 MNHNS, CDR2 SASEGT. V lost 6 bases, J lost 5 bases, and 8 bases lay in between. The sequence was collected from an adult with an advanced solid tumor such as melanoma, head and neck, liver or kidney cancer. The V gene is TRBV6-1, the J gene TRBJ1-5, with D perhaps TRBD1 (5 bases). This specimen was CD4+ or CD8+ T cells sorted from blood, taken in a trial of the OX40 agonist ivuxolimab. CDR3 in amino acids: CASSTGYQPQHF. The DNA for the CDR3 is TGTGCCAGCAGCACAGGCTATCAGCCCCAGCATTTT.